This passage covers 14 T cell receptor beta chains from one sample sequenced in a study of T cell responses to AZD1222 COVID-19 vaccine. Clones were read by immunoSEQ multiplex PCR, and TCRdb kept only the in-frame ones, dropping some. The sample comprises around 180,000 clones, 85% to 95% of which are singletons, and around 9.3% rests with the top ten. The sequencing here drew on peripheral blood, taken on day 0 of AZD1222 vaccination. The receptors were gathered from an adult in good health.

The chain is built from TRBV5-1 and TRBJ1-1, with D hard to call. The CDR3 length is 13 residues. Trimming cost V 1 base and J 3 bases, with 7 bases left between them. Per the germline V gene, CDR1 is SGHRS and CDR2 is YFSETQ. Here the CDR3 reads CASSLSSYTEAFF. Here the CDR3 DNA reads TGCGCCAGCAGCTTGTCATCGTACACTGAAGCTTTCTTT. Full variable domain (rest looked up from reference TRBV5-1 and TRBJ1-1): KAGVTQTPRYLIKTRGQQVTLSCSPISGHRSVSWYQQTPGQGLQFLFEYFSETQRNKGNFPGRFSGRQFSNSRSEMNVSTLELGDSALYLCASSLSSYTEAFFGQGTRLTVV.

V gene TRBV19 combines with J gene TRBJ1-1; weak D call: TRBD1 (5 bases). Looked up from germline, CDR1 is LNHDA and CDR2 is SQIVND (reference sequence). The CDR3 spans 13 residues. The ends were cut back, 6 bases at V and 3 bases at J, with 11 bases in the middle. CDR3 in amino acids: CASSQTDYTEAFF. The CDR3 DNA reads TGTGCCAGTAGCCAGACAGACTACACTGAAGCTTTCTTT.

The sample holds one count of this clone. The chain links TRBV19 to TRBJ2-3, with 8 bases lining up with TRBD2. The CDR3 loop spans 16 amino acids. CDR1 is LNHDA and CDR2 is SQIVND in the germline V gene (reference sequence). Trimming removed 3 bases from V and 2 bases from J; junction bases left unmatched: 7. The CDR3 here is CASSMSSSGYTDTQYF. The CDR3 region has the DNA TGTGCCAGTAGTATGAGCTCTAGCGGGTACACAGATACGCAGTATTTT.

This clone has only one observation. One end of the junction is discordant with germline, which a read error may explain. This chain links TRBV20-1 with TRBJ1-1; D not resolved. The CDR3 length is 11 residues. Germline CDR1 DFQATT, CDR2 SNEGSKA (reference sequence). Here the CDR3 reads CSSRVFTEAFF. The DNA for the CDR3 is TGCAGTTCTAGGGTATTCACTGAAGCTTTCTTT.

J is TRBJ1-6 and V is TRBV2; D uncertain. The CDR3 loop spans 16 amino acids. V lost 2 bases and J lost 5, with 13 bases in between. Per germline, CDR1 SNHLY and CDR2 FYNNEI. CDR3 sequence (DNA): TGTGCCAGCAGTGAAAGTGGCCAGAAGAATAATTCACCCCTCCACTTT. Translation gives CASSESGQKNNSPLHF.

V is TRBV6-2 or TRBV6-3 and J is TRBJ1-3; D gene uncertain. Trimming took 5 bases from V and 10 from J, leaving 12 bases between them. Germline-derived CDR1 and CDR2 are MNHEY and SVGEGT. The CDR3 covers 12 residues. CDR3 in DNA: TGTGCCAGCAGTCCAGAGGATGAGACCATATATTTT. Encoded protein: CASSPEDETIYF.

V usage is TRBV7-3 and J usage is TRBJ2-3, with D possibly being TRBD2 (7 bases). Trimming took off 5 bases at V and 4 bases at J, with 13 bases between the two ends. This CDR3 has 14 residues. Germline V gives CDR1 SGHTA, CDR2 FQGTGA. As DNA, the CDR3 is TGTGCCAGCAGCCAAACGGGGGGCCCAGATACGCAGTATTTT. Its translation is CASSQTGGPDTQYF.

This clone has a single count. This chain uses TRBV5-5 with TRBJ2-7; 11 bases are shared with TRBD2. V was clipped by 1 base and J by 0 bases; unmatched bases: 3. Germline CDR1 SGHKS, CDR2 YYEKEE (reference sequence). There are 16 residues in the CDR3. The DNA for the CDR3 is TGTGCCAGCAGCTTGATCGGGACTAGCGGCTCCTACGAGCAGTACTTC. Its translation: CASSLIGTSGSYEQYF.

The chain is built from TRBV7-9 and TRBJ1-1; D is unresolved. This CDR3 spans 12 amino acids. Trimming took off 2 bases at V and 6 bases at J, with 7 bases between the two ends. Germline CDR1 reads SEHNR; CDR2 reads FQNEAQ (reference sequence). CDR3 amino acids: CASSLTGPEAFF. The CDR3 DNA is TGTGCCAGCAGCTTAACTGGACCTGAAGCTTTCTTT.

J is TRBJ2-3 and V is TRBV9, with TRBD1 matching 10 bases. J lost 1 base, V lost 4 bases, and 9 bases had no gene match. CDR3 size: 17 residues. Germline V gene data show CDR1 as SGDLS and CDR2 as YYNGEE. The CDR3 here is CASSPRSGTGGTDTQYF. DNA of the CDR3: TGTGCCAGCAGCCCGAGATCGGGGACAGGGGGCACAGATACGCAGTATTTT.

The chain uses TRBV24-1 and TRBJ2-2; the D is unclear. The length of the CDR3 is 15 residues. Germline CDR1 is KGHDR and CDR2 is SFDVKD. Trimming removed 3 bases from V and 3 bases from J, with 10 bases in between. Here the CDR3 DNA reads TGTGCCACCAGTGATCCGGACGATTACACCGGGGAGCTGTTTTTT. Protein: CATSDPDDYTGELFF.

The chain carries TRBV6-5 and TRBJ1-1; a weak D match, TRBD1 (5 bases). Per germline, CDR1 MNHEY and CDR2 SVGAGI. Trimming removed 6 bases from V and 8 bases from J, with 16 bases in between. The CDR3 is 13 amino acids. Written as DNA, the CDR3 is TGTGCCAGCAGAAAGAGACAGTCCACCGAAGCTTTCTTT. Residues: CASRKRQSTEAFF.

The gene calls are TRBV4-1 and TRBJ1-1; D is unresolved. CDR3 size: 12 residues. V lost 2 bases and J 8 bases, leaving 9 bases between the germline ends. The germline V gene encodes CDR1 MGHRA and CDR2 YSYEKL. CDR3 in DNA: TGCGCCAGCAGCCAATATGGCAGAGAAGCTTTCTTT. Protein: CASSQYGREAFF.

This chain uses TRBV2 with TRBJ1-2, with D perhaps TRBD1 (6 bases). Per germline, CDR1 SNHLY and CDR2 FYNNEI. V lost 6 bases and J 0 bases, leaving 17 bases between the germline ends. The length of the CDR3 is 16 residues. In DNA form, the CDR3 reads TGTGCCAGCAGCGCGCAGGGGAAGGGAACTAACTATGGCTACACCTTC. Protein: CASSAQGKGTNYGYTF. The full variable domain, rest sourced from reference TRBV2 and TRBJ1-2, is EPEVTQTPSHQVTQMGQEVILRCVPISNHLYFYWYRQILGQKVEFLVSFYNNEISEKSEIFDDQFSVERPDGSNFTLKIRSTKLEDSAMYFCASSAQGKGTNYGYTFGSGTRLTVV.